The present entry profiles one T cell receptor beta chain with its context. Its antigen remains unidentified. The sample has other DNA sequences that encode this CDR3 too. These data come from a study of cytomegalovirus exposure and HLA in healthy donors. Study-wide points: A list of about 160 TCR beta chains associated with cytomegalovirus was given.

CDR3 length equals 17 residues. Germline CDR1 and CDR2: LGHNT and FRNRAP. V shed 7 bases, J shed 1 base, and the junction held 7 bases outside the gene matches. It was with 60 Vbeta and 13 Jbeta primers that the PCR ran. TCRdb's copy holds only in-frame clones and misses some; the assay was immunoSEQ multiplex PCR. Of 130,000 or so clones detected, 82% appear once; the ten largest clones hold roughly 7.7%. This clonotype was sampled from a woman between 50 and 59 years old in good health and CMV-seropositive. The chain couples TRBV12-5 to TRBJ2-2; 12 bases match TRBD2. Sequencing was done on a sample of PBMCs. CDR3 nucleotides: TGTGCTAGTGCCCCCCGACTAGCGGGGGTGAACACCGGGGAGCTGTTTTTT. It codes for CASAPRLAGVNTGELFF.